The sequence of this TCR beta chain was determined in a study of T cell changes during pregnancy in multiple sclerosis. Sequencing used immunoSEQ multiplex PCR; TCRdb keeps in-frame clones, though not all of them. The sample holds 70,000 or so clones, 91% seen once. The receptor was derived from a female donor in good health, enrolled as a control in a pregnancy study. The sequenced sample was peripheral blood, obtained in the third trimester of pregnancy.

CDR3 DNA sequence: TGTGCCAGCAGCTTCCCGTATAGGGGCTCCTACGAGCAGTACTTC. Protein product: CASSFPYRGSYEQYF. The rearrangement uses TRBV11-2 and TRBJ2-7, with a weak D call TRBD1 (5 bases). Trimming pared 3 bases from V and 0 bases from J, leaving 12 bases between. CDR1 and CDR2 from the germline V gene are SGHAT and FQNNGV. This CDR3 is 15 amino acids long.